The 27 T cell receptor beta chains below were found in one sample sequenced in a study of control samples from healthy donors and cancer patients (dated by TCRdb to about 2020). Library preparation was by the immunoSEQ multiplex PCR assay. The immuneACCESS repertoire file appears here via TCRdb, limited to in-frame rearrangements. These files lack a portion of the clones; in checked studies, under half of the deficit traces to unresolved V genes, and the cause of the others is not known. Present in this sample are roughly 120,000 clones, about 93% of which were seen just once. Around 2.5% of the sample is held by the ten biggest clonotypes. Sequenced sample: blood. The receptor source for this set is a man younger than 45 in good health.

This clone was recorded once. The V call is TRBV5-5, the J call TRBJ1-1, with D perhaps matching TRBD1 (5 bases). The V end was cut by 4 bases, the J end by 2 bases, with 27 bases between. This CDR3 is built from 19 residues. Per the germline V gene, CDR1 is SGHKS and CDR2 is YYEKEE (reference sequence). CDR3 nucleotides: TGTGCCAGCAGCCCGTCGGTGATGGGGGACGGACGAAGTAACACTGAAGCTTTCTTT. It translates to CASSPSVMGDGRSNTEAFF. The full variable domain, in which reference TRBV5-5 and TRBJ1-1 provide the parts outside the CDR3, is DAGVTQSPTHLIKTRGQQVTLRCSPISGHKSVSWYQQVLGQGPQFIFQYYEKEERGRGNFPDRFSARQFPNYSSELNVNALLLGDSALYLCASSPSVMGDGRSNTEAFFGQGTRLTVV.

J is TRBJ2-7 and V is TRBV24-1, with a weak D call TRBD2 (6 bases). V lost 3 bases, J lost 1 base, and 18 bases lay in between. CDR1 is KGHDR, CDR2 SFDVKD, per germline. There are 17 residues in the CDR3. CDR3 coding DNA: TGTGCCACCAGTGATCCCGGACGTAATGGGGGGTCCTACGAGCAGTACTTC. This sequence encodes CATSDPGRNGGSYEQYF.

The chain's CDR3 is CASSLSTGSTSYGYTF. CDR3 sequence (DNA): TGTGCCAGCAGCTTGTCGACAGGGAGTACGAGCTATGGCTACACCTTC. The gene calls are TRBV5-5 and TRBJ1-2, with 7 bases lining up with TRBD1. The CDR3 has 16 residues. Germline lookup yields CDR1 SGHKS and CDR2 YYEKEE (reference sequence). V gave up 1 base and J gave up 4 bases; unmatched junction bases: 10.

The chain links TRBV25-1 to TRBJ2-2; tentative D call: TRBD2 (6 bases). There are 12 residues in the CDR3. V was trimmed by 4 bases and J by 6 bases, leaving 6 bases between them. Germline V gene data show CDR1 as MGHDK and CDR2 as SYGVNS. The CDR3 loop is CASSAGAGELFF. CDR3 coding DNA: TGTGCCAGCAGTGCGGGGGCCGGGGAGCTGTTTTTT.

About this clone itself: Other DNA sequences of this sample code for an identical CDR3. This chain joins TRBV11-2 and TRBJ2-2; possibly TRBD2 for D (6 bases). Germline assignment: CDR1 SGHAT and CDR2 FQNNGV. This CDR3 has 17 amino acids. Trimming took off 6 bases at V and 0 bases at J, with 17 bases between the two ends. The CDR3 region is CASSPYIAGSNTGELFF. The CDR3 nucleotides read TGTGCCAGCAGTCCGTATATCGCGGGGTCGAACACCGGGGAGCTGTTTTTT.

This chain links TRBV18 with TRBJ2-3; 9 positions agree with TRBD1. Germline CDR1 reads KGHSH; CDR2 reads LQKENI. The CDR3 consists of 15 residues. The V segment lost 3 bases and the J segment 2 bases; nucleotides outside the gene matches: 3. CDR3 DNA: TGTGCCAGCTCACCGACAGGGGGGTACACAGATACGCAGTATTTT. Its translation: CASSPTGGYTDTQYF.

The CDR3 protein is CASSQGRGRDTEAFF. The CDR3 region has the DNA TGTGCCAGCAGCCAGGGACGAGGACGAGACACTGAAGCTTTCTTT. This sequence joins TRBV7-2 and TRBJ1-1; maybe TRBD1 (5 bases). The germline CDR1 and CDR2 sequences are SGHTA and FQGNSA. CDR3 length: 15 amino acids. Between the trimmed V and J ends, which lost 5 bases and 3 bases, there was a span of 16 bases.

This clone was seen once. This chain uses TRBV12-3 or TRBV12-4 with TRBJ1-4, with D hard to call. V dropped 5 bases and J dropped 7 bases, with 8 bases sitting between them. The CDR3 spans 12 residues. DNA for the CDR3: TGTGCCAGCAGTGAGATGGGTGAAAAACTGTTTTTT. Amino acid sequence: CASSEMGEKLFF.

This chain uses TRBV6-5 with TRBJ1-6, with 7 nucleotides matching TRBD1. CDR3 length equals 14 residues. Germline V CDR1 and CDR2: MNHEY, SVGAGI. V gave up 7 bases and J gave up 5 bases; unmatched junction bases: 5. The CDR3 region is CASTRGQNNSPLHF. CDR3 nucleotides: TGTGCCAGCACTAGGGGACAGAATAATTCACCCCTCCACTTT.

V is TRBV9 and J is TRBJ2-2; 8 nucleotides line up with TRBD2. V was clipped by 2 bases and J by 0 bases; unmatched bases: 3. The CDR3 sequence is 16 residues long. The germline V gene has CDR1 SGDLS and CDR2 YYNGEE. The CDR3 here is CASSVSGGSNTGELFF. CDR3 DNA: TGTGCCAGCAGCGTTTCGGGGGGGTCGAACACCGGGGAGCTGTTTTTT.

The CDR3 sequence: CASSLVSRAPGGYTF. The CDR3 DNA reads TGTGCCAGCAGCTTAGTATCCAGAGCCCCGGGTGGCTACACCTTC. This sequence joins TRBV11-2 and TRBJ1-2; D is ambiguous. The CDR3 spans 15 residues. Germline CDR1 is SGHAT and CDR2 is FQNNGV. V dropped 1 base and J dropped 7 bases, with 16 bases sitting between them.

The gene calls are TRBV19 and TRBJ2-1, with D perhaps assigned TRBD1 or TRBD2 (5 bases each). Per germline, CDR1 LNHDA and CDR2 SQIVND (reference sequence). This CDR3 has 15 residues. Trimming removed 3 bases from V and 5 bases from J, with 14 bases in between. The DNA of the CDR3 is TGTGCCAGTAGTATCGGGGCGAGGCGGGACAATGAGCAGTTCTTC. Protein sequence: CASSIGARRDNEQFF.

The V gene is TRBV5-6, the J gene TRBJ1-2; possible D gene TRBD1, 5 bases. V lost 1 base and J 8 bases, leaving 6 bases between the germline ends. The V gene's germline CDR1 is SGHDT and CDR2 YYEEEE. CDR3 length: 11 residues. The CDR3 loop is CASSLRGGYTF. The CDR3 coding sequence is TGTGCCAGCAGCTTGAGGGGAGGCTACACCTTC.

The V and J genes are TRBV6-5 and TRBJ2-7; 9 bases match TRBD1. Germline lookup yields CDR1 MNHEY and CDR2 SVGAGI. The CDR3 sequence is 13 residues long. V shed 5 bases, J shed 4 bases, and the junction held 3 bases outside the gene matches. CDR3 DNA: TGTGCCAGCAGTAACAGGGGGCGGTACGAGCAGTACTTC. As protein: CASSNRGRYEQYF.

V is TRBV13 and J is TRBJ1-2, with D tentatively TRBD1 (6 bases). V gave up 5 bases and J gave up 3 bases, with 16 bases separating them. CDR1 is PRHDT and CDR2 is FYEKMQ in the germline V gene (reference sequence). The CDR3 has 15 amino acids. CDR3 residues: CASSPARDNYYGYTF. The CDR3 region has the DNA TGTGCCAGCAGCCCAGCCCGGGACAACTACTATGGCTACACCTTC.

This clone was observed a single time. This sequence joins TRBV30 and TRBJ2-3; D is perhaps TRBD1 (7 bases). Between the trimmed V and J ends, which lost 1 base and 11 bases, there was a span of 19 bases. Germline V gene sequence: CDR1 GTSNPN, CDR2 SVGIG (reference sequence). The CDR3 loop spans 14 amino acids. The CDR3 is CAWSAAGGFRQQYF. The CDR3 DNA follows: TGTGCCTGGAGTGCAGCAGGGGGGTTCCGCCAGCAGTATTTT.

V usage is TRBV27 and J usage is TRBJ2-1; 11 bases fit TRBD2. The trim removed 7 bases at V and 0 bases at J, leaving 5 bases unmatched. Germline CDR1 MNHEY, CDR2 SMNVEV (reference sequence). CDR3 size: 16 residues. DNA for the CDR3: TGTGCCAGCAACCTAGCGGGGGGCCCCTCCTACAATGAGCAGTTCTTC. It translates to CASNLAGGPSYNEQFF.

There are a few counts of this clone. The rearrangement joins TRBV7-8 to TRBJ2-2, with D perhaps TRBD1 or TRBD2 (5 bases each). The CDR3 covers 13 residues. The ends were cut back, 9 bases at V and 5 bases at J, with 13 bases in the middle. The V gene's germline CDR1 is SGHVS and CDR2 FQNEAQ. The DNA for the CDR3 is TGTGCCAGTGAGAGGGGTTTGACCGGGGAGCTGTTTTTT. Its translation: CASERGLTGELFF.

The V call is TRBV15, the J call TRBJ1-4; D uncertain. The V gene lost 1 base and the J gene lost 5 bases, with 17 bases spanning the gap. CDR1 is LNHNV, CDR2 YYDKDF, per germline (reference sequence). The CDR3 is 17 residues long. CDR3 sequence reads: CATSRGEGEVSNEKLFF. CDR3 coding DNA: TGTGCCACCAGCAGAGGTGAGGGCGAGGTCAGCAATGAAAAACTGTTTTTT.

The chain joins TRBV28 to TRBJ1-5; D might be TRBD1 (6 bases). The germline gives CDR1 MDHEN, CDR2 SYDVKM. V lost 3 bases to trimming and J lost 3 bases, with 9 bases between them. The length of the CDR3 is 14 residues. Here the CDR3 reads CASSFGQSNQPQHF. The CDR3 nucleotides are TGTGCCAGCAGTTTCGGACAGTCCAATCAGCCCCAGCATTTT. The full variable domain, rest sourced from reference TRBV28 and TRBJ1-5, is DVKVTQSSRYLVKRTGEKVFLECVQDMDHENMFWYRQDPGLGLRLIYFSYDVKMKEKGDIPEGYSVSREKKERFSLILESASTNQTSMYLCASSFGQSNQPQHFGDGTRLSIL.

V is TRBV6-5 and J is TRBJ1-2, with 7 positions matching TRBD1. Germline assignment: CDR1 MNHEY and CDR2 SVGAGI. The V gene end was trimmed by 6 bases and the J gene end by 3 bases; junction bases not matched to a gene: 7. The CDR3 runs 14 residues. The chain's CDR3 is CASSQDRTDYGYTF. The CDR3 region has the DNA TGTGCCAGCAGCCAGGACAGGACCGACTATGGCTACACCTTC.

This clone was seen only once. The chain employs TRBV27 and TRBJ1-1; the match to TRBD1 covers 7 bases. The CDR3 has 17 residues. Trimming at V came to 7 bases and at J to 1 base, leaving 15 bases not matched to a gene. Germline V gives CDR1 MNHEY, CDR2 SMNVEV (reference sequence). CDR3 region: CASTSQGGAGRNTEAFF. In DNA form, the CDR3 reads TGTGCCAGCACCTCCCAAGGGGGCGCGGGGAGGAACACTGAAGCTTTCTTT.

CDR3 DNA: TGTGCCAGTGGGGCCTACACCGGGGAGCTGTTTTTT. This codes for CASGAYTGELFF. The chain carries TRBV6-5 and TRBJ2-2, with D perhaps TRBD1 (5 bases). Deletions cut 9 bases from V and 3 bases from J, with 8 bases between. Germline values: CDR1 MNHEY, CDR2 SVGAGI. The CDR3 extends over 12 amino acids.

The chain recombines TRBV7-9 with TRBJ2-2, with unresolved D. Germline values: CDR1 SEHNR, CDR2 FQNEAQ (reference sequence). V was cut by 2 bases and J by 2 bases, with 6 bases left in between. The CDR3 is 14 residues long. CDR3 region: CASSLWLNTGELFF. DNA for the CDR3: TGTGCCAGCAGCTTATGGCTAAACACCGGGGAGCTGTTTTTT.

The V and J genes are TRBV18 and TRBJ1-6, with 7 bases lining up with TRBD1. Germline lookup yields CDR1 KGHSH and CDR2 LQKENI. Losses at the gene ends were 5 bases for V and 10 bases for J; bases not matched to a gene: 5. The CDR3 contains 13 residues. The CDR3 sequence is CASSRDSWSPLHF. The CDR3 bases are TGTGCCAGCTCAAGGGACAGTTGGTCACCCCTCCACTTT.

The J gene is TRBJ2-5, the V gene TRBV6-6; 8 bases align to TRBD2. The CDR3 runs to 17 residues. Germline V CDR1 and CDR2: MNHNY, SVGAGI (reference sequence). Trimming removed 5 bases from V and 8 bases from J; junction bases left unmatched: 19. CDR3 in DNA: TGTGCCAGCAGTCAACAGACACCCGGGACTAGAAGCGAAACCCAGTACTTC. Translation: CASSQQTPGTRSETQYF.

This clone was picked up one time. The chain couples TRBV18 to TRBJ1-4, with 7 bases aligning to TRBD1. CDR3 length equals 17 residues. V shed 0 bases and J 8 bases; nucleotides not matched to a gene: 12. Looked up from germline, CDR1 is KGHSH and CDR2 is LQKENI. The CDR3 sequence is CASSPPSRKGAWEKLFF. CDR3 in DNA: TGTGCCAGCTCACCACCGTCGAGAAAGGGGGCTTGGGAAAAACTGTTTTTT.